This T cell receptor beta chain was documented in a study of type 1 regulatory T cells. General study findings and limits: Tr1 cells had a more restricted TCR repertoire than non-Tr1 cells.

This clonotype has at least ten counts. Antigen: not known. CDR3 length: 14 amino acids. The ends lost 3 bases at V and 7 bases at J; junction bases unmatched: 4. TCRdb passed the reads through MiXCR, listing each CDR3 protein once. The repertoire holds about 71,000 distinct CDR3 sequences, with 20% to 25% as singletons. The sequenced sample consisted of cultured type 1 regulatory T (Tr1) cells, either the whole culture or a sorted fraction (not recorded which). The clonotype originates from a human donor in good health. The chain recombines TRBV12-3 or TRBV12-4 with TRBJ2-1; TRBD2 matches 9 bases. CDR3 in amino acids: CASSFLRGGNEQFF. In DNA form, the CDR3 reads TGTGCCAGCAGTTTTTTGCGGGGGGGGAATGAGCAGTTCTTC.